One sample yielded the 7 T cell receptor beta chains listed below, sequenced in a study of blood T cell repertoires in COVID-19 (dated by TCRdb to about 2020). Library construction relied on the immunoSEQ multiplex PCR assay. TCRdb carries this immuneACCESS record with in-frame sequences only. Its versions omit some clonotypes, under half of them owing to an unresolved V gene in the studies checked, with the rest unexplained. This sample lists 430,000 or so clones; around nine tenths were detected once. Approximately 1.8% of the sample rests with the top ten. What was sequenced was PBMCs or T cells enriched from blood (not recorded which). The receptors were sampled from a woman between 40 and 55 years old who had recovered from COVID-19.

In this sample, this clone turned up once. The gene calls are TRBV19 and TRBJ1-2, with TRBD1 matching 8 bases. V lost 6 bases, J lost 7 bases, and 10 bases stayed unmatched. Germline V gene sequence: CDR1 LNHDA, CDR2 SQIVND (reference sequence). The CDR3 length is 14 residues. This chain's CDR3 is CASSTPDRVGGYTF. Written as DNA, the CDR3 is TGTGCCAGTAGCACCCCGGACAGGGTTGGTGGCTACACCTTC.

This clone was detected once. The chain is built from TRBV5-1 and TRBJ1-4; 9 positions match TRBD1. Germline V CDR1 and CDR2: SGHRS, YFSETQ. CDR3 length: 14 amino acids. J lost 3 bases, V lost 6 bases, and 3 bases had no gene match. CDR3 nucleotides: TGCGCCAGCAAGAGGGACAGGGCTAATGAAAAACTGTTTTTT. As protein: CASKRDRANEKLFF.

CDR3 protein: CASSLRQGYEQYF. CDR3 nucleotide sequence: TGTGCCAGCAGCTTACGTCAGGGTTACGAGCAGTACTTC. The chain employs TRBV7-6 and TRBJ2-7; TRBD1 might be the D (5 bases). Germline loops: CDR1 SGHVS, CDR2 FNYEAQ. This CDR3 comprises 13 residues. Trimming left V 2 bases short and J 4 bases short, with 9 bases between.

The genes are TRBV6-5 and TRBJ1-2; TRBD1 is a possible D gene (5 bases). Trimming cost V 5 bases and J 2 bases, with 12 bases left between them. CDR3 length: 14 amino acids. Germline assignment: CDR1 MNHEY and CDR2 SVGAGI. Here the CDR3 DNA reads TGTGCCAGCAGTATTGACAGCTGGAACTATGGCTACACCTTC. As protein: CASSIDSWNYGYTF.

J is TRBJ1-3 and V is TRBV6-5, with D perhaps matching TRBD1 (5 bases). The V gene's germline CDR1 is MNHEY and CDR2 SVGAGI. Trimming took 5 bases from V and 0 from J, leaving 11 bases between them. The CDR3 loop spans 15 amino acids. In DNA, the CDR3 is TGTGCCAGCAGTCCTAGGGGCGACTCTGGAAACACCATATATTTT. It specifies CASSPRGDSGNTIYF.

The genes are TRBV15 and TRBJ1-3; tentative D call: TRBD1 (5 bases). The CDR3 length is 13 residues. Looked up from germline, CDR1 is LNHNV and CDR2 is YYDKDF (reference sequence). V lost 2 bases and J 3 bases, leaving 5 bases between the germline ends. This CDR3 is CATSRQGGNTIYF. Here the CDR3 DNA reads TGTGCCACCAGCAGACAGGGTGGAAACACCATATATTTT.

J is TRBJ2-7 and V is TRBV19, with 9 bases lining up with TRBD1. The CDR3 length is 13 residues. Germline CDR1 is LNHDA and CDR2 is SQIVND (reference sequence). The J segment lost 4 bases and the V segment lost 7 bases, leaving 5 bases of the junction unmatched. CDR3 bases: TGTGCCAGTACCGCGACAGGGGGGTACGAGCAGTACTTC. Protein sequence: CASTATGGYEQYF.